This T cell receptor beta chain was profiled in a study of a mutant IDH1 vaccine in newly diagnosed glioma. Looking at the study overall: Treated individuals were 62.5% male and roughly 40% female, averaging roughly 44 years of age. Patients previously underwent radiotherapy, temozolomide, or both, and most underwent both.

Trimming at V came to 3 bases and at J to 0 bases, leaving 10 bases not matched to a gene. CDR3 length equals 19 residues. From germline, CDR1 is SGHTA and CDR2 FQGNSA. TCRdb keeps only in-frame clones here, not all; method: immunoSEQ multiplex PCR. Of over 30,000 clones in the sample, around 83% were seen once. Time point here: baseline, week 1 (first vaccination visit). Described treatment: pre-vaccination baseline after standard-of-care therapy. There were new WHO grade 3 or 4 astrocytomas in the donors, and these were IDH1-mutant and ATRX-lost. The chain joins TRBV7-2 to TRBJ1-3; 11 bases map to TRBD1. Sequenced material: peripheral blood mononuclear cells (PBMCs), taken from a glioma patient treated with radiotherapy, temozolomide or both. This clonotype was obtained from a man in his forties or fifties with glioma. Some clones in this sample may be carry-over from other donors' samples. CDR3 DNA: TGTGCCAGCAGCTTTAGGGGACAGGGGGGCCTTTCCTCTGGAAACACCATATATTTT. Translating it yields CASSFRGQGGLSSGNTIYF.